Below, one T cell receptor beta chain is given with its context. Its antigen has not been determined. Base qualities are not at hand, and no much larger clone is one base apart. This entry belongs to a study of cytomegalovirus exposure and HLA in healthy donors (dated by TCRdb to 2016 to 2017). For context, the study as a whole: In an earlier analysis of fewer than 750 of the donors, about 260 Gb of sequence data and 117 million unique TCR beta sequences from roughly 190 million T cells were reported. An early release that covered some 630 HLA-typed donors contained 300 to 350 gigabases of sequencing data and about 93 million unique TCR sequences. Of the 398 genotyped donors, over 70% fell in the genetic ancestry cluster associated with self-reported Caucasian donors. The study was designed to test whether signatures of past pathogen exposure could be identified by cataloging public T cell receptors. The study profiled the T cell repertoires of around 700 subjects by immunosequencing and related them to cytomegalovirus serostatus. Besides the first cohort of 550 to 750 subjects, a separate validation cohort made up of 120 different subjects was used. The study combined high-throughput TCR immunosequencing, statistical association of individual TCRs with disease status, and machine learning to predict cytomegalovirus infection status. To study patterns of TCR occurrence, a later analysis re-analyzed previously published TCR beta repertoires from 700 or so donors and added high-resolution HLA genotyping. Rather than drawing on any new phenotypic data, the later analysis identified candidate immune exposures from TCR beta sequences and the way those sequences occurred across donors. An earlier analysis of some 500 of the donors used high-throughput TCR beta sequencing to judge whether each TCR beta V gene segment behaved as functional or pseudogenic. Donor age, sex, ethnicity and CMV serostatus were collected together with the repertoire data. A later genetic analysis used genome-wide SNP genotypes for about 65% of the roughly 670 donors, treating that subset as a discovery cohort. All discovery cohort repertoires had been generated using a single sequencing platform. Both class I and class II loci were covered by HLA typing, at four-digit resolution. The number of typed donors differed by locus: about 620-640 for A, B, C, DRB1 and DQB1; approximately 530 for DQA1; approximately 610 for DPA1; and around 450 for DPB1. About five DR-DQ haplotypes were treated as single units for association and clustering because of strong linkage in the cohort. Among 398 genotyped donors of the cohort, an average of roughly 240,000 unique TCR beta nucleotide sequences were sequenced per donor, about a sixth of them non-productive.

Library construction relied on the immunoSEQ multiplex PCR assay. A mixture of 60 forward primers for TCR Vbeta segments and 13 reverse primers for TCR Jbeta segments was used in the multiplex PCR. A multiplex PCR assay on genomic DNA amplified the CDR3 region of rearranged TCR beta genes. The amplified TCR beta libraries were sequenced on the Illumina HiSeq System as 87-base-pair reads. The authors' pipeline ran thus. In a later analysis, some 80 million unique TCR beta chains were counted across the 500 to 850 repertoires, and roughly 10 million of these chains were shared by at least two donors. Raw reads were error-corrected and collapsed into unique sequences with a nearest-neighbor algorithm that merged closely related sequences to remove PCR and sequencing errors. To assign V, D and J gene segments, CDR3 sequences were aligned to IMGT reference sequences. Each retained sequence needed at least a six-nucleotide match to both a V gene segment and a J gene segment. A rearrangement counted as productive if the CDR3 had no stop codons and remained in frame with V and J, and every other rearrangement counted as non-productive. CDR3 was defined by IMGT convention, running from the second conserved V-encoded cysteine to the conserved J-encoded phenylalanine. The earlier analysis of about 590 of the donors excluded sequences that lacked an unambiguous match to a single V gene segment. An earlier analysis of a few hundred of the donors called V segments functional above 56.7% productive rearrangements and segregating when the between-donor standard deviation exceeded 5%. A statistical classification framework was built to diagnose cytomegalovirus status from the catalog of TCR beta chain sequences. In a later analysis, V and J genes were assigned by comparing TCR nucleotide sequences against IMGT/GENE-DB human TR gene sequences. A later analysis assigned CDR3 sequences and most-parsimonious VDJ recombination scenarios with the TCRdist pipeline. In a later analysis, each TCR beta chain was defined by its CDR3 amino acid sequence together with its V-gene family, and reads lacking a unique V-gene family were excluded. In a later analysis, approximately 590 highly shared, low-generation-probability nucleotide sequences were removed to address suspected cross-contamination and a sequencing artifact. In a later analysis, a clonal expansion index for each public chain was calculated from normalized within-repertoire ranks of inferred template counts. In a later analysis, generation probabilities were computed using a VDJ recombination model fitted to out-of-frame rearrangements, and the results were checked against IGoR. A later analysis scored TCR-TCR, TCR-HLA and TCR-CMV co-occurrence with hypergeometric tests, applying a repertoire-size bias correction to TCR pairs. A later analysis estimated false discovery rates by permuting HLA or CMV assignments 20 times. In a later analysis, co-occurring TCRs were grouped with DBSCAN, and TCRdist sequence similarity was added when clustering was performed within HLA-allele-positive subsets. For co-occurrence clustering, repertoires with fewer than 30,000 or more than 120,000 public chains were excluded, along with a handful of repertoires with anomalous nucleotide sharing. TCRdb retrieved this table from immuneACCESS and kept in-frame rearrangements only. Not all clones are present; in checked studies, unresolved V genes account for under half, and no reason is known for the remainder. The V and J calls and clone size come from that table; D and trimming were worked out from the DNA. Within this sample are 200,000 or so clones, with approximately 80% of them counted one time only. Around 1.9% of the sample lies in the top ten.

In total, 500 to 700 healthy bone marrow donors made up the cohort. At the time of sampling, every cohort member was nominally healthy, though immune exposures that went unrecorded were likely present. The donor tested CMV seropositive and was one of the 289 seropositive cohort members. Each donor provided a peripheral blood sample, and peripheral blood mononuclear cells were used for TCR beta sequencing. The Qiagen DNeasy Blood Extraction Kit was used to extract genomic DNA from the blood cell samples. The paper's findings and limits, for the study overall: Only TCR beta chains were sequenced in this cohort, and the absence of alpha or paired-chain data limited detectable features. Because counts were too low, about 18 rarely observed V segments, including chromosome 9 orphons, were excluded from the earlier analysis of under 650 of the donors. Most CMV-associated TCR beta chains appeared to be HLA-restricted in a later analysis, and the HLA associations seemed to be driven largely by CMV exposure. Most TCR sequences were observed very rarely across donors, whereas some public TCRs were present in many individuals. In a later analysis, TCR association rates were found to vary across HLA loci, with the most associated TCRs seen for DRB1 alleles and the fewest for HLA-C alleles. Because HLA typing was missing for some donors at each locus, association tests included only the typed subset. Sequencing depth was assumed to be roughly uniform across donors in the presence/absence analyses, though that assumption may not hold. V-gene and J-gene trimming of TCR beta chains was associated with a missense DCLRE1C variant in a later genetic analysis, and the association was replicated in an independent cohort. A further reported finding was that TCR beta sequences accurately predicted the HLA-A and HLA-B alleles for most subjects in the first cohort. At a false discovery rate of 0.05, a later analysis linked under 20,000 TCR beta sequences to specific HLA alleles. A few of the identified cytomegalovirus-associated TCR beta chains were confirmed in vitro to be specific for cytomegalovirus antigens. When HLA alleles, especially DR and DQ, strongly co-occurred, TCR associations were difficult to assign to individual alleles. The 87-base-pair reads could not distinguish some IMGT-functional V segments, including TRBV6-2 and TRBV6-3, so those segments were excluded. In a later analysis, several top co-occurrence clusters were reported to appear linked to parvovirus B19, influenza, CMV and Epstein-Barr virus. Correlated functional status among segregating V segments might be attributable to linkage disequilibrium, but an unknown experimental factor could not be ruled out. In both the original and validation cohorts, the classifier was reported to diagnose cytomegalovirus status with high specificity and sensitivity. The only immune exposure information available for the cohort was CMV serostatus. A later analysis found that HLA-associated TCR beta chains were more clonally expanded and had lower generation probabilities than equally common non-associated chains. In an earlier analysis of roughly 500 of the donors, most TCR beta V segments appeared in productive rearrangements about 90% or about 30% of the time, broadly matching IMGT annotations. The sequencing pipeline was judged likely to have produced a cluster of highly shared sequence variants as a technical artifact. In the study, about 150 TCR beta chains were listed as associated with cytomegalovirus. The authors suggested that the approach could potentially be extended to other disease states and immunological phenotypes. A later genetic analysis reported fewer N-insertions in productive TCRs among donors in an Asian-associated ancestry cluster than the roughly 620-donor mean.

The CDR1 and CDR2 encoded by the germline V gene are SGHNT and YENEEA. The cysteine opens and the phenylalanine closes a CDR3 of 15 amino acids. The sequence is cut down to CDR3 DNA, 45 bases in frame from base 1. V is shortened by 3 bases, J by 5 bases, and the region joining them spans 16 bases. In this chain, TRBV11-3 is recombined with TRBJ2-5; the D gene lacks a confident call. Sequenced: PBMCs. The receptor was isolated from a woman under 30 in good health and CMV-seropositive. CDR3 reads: CASSFQGDSRETQYF. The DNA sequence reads TGTGCCAGCAGCTTCCAAGGCGACTCAAGGGAGACCCAGTACTTC.